These 27 T cell receptor beta chains came from one sample sequenced in a study of immune cell composition in non-small cell lung cancer. Sequencing used immunoSEQ multiplex PCR; TCRdb keeps in-frame clones, though not all of them. The repertoire holds about 13,000 clones, with approximately 70% as singletons. Sequencing was performed on lung tumor tissue. These receptors were obtained from a human donor with non-small cell lung cancer.

V is TRBV27 and J is TRBJ2-7; 13 positions agree with TRBD2. The CDR3 totals 14 residues. V gave up 5 bases and J gave up 7 bases; unmatched junction bases: 5. The germline gives CDR1 MNHEY, CDR2 SMNVEV (reference sequence). CDR3 DNA: TGTGCCAGCAGTACTAGCGGGAGGGCCTTGGAGCAGTACTTC. As protein: CASSTSGRALEQYF.

The genes are TRBV4-3 and TRBJ2-7; D ambiguous. The germline gives CDR1 LGHNA, CDR2 YSLEER. The CDR3 has 13 amino acids. The ends were cut back, 5 bases at V and 7 bases at J, with 15 bases in the middle. CDR3 in DNA: TGCGCCAGCAGCAAGACACTGGGTCGGGAGCAGTACTTC. Residues: CASSKTLGREQYF.

The sample holds a few counts of this clone. J is TRBJ1-5 and V is TRBV28; no reliable D call. V was pared by 7 bases and J by 0 bases, with 19 bases between. Germline V gene sequence: CDR1 MDHEN, CDR2 SYDVKM. The CDR3 sequence is 17 residues long. The chain's CDR3 is CASTSPVENYSNQPQHF. The CDR3 DNA follows: TGTGCCAGCACCTCCCCGGTTGAGAATTATAGCAATCAGCCCCAGCATTTT.

V gene TRBV5-4 combines with J gene TRBJ2-3; D is uncertain. Looked up from germline, CDR1 is SGHNT and CDR2 is YYREEE (reference sequence). The CDR3 consists of 15 residues. V gave up 0 bases and J gave up 0 bases, with 8 bases separating them. CDR3 loop: CASSLEPASTDTQYF. Here the CDR3 DNA reads TGTGCCAGCAGCTTGGAGCCCGCTAGCACAGATACGCAGTATTTT.

The CDR3 here is CATSRDLFGYQPQHF. The CDR3, as DNA: TGTGCCACCAGCAGAGATCTATTCGGGTATCAGCCCCAGCATTTT. The chain links TRBV15 to TRBJ1-5; unclear D gene. Germline assignment: CDR1 LNHNV and CDR2 YYDKDF (reference sequence). The V and J ends lost 0 bases and 5 bases respectively, with 11 bases between them. The CDR3 extends over 15 amino acids.

The chain uses TRBV7-2 and TRBJ1-2; 7 positions match TRBD1. Losses at the gene ends were 4 bases for V and 6 bases for J; bases not matched to a gene: 2. CDR1 and CDR2 (germline): SGHTA, FQGNSA. This CDR3 region has 12 residues. The CDR3 DNA reads as TGTGCCAGCAGCTCGGACAGGCATGGCTACACCTTC. Translating it yields CASSSDRHGYTF. The full variable domain, completed using reference TRBV7-2 and TRBJ1-2, is GAGVSQSPSNKVTEKGKDVELRCDPISGHTALYWYRQSLGQGLEFLIYFQGNSAPDKSGLPSDRFSAERTGGSVSTLTIQRTQQEDSAVYLCASSSDRHGYTFGSGTRLTVV.

The chain links TRBV9 to TRBJ1-3; a weak D match, TRBD1 (6 bases). With 4 bases removed from V and 0 bases from J, the gap between germline ends came to 14 bases. CDR1 and CDR2 (germline): SGDLS, YYNGEE. The length of the CDR3 is 16 residues. The CDR3 bases are TGTGCCAGCAGCAACGCCCAGACAGGCTCTGGAAACACCATATATTTT. Translating it yields CASSNAQTGSGNTIYF.

The rearrangement links TRBV28 to TRBJ2-3, with 7 bases matching TRBD2. Germline V gene lookup returns CDR1 MDHEN and CDR2 SYDVKM. V shed 6 bases, J shed 3 bases, and the junction held 9 bases outside the gene matches. This CDR3 comprises 15 residues. CDR3 sequence (DNA): TGTGCCAGCAGCTCCGGACGGGAGGAAACAGATACGCAGTATTTT. This encodes CASSSGREETDTQYF.

The chain employs TRBV7-4 and TRBJ1-2, with D possibly being TRBD1 (5 bases). This CDR3 region has 17 residues. Germline V gene sequence: CDR1 SGHVT, CDR2 SQSDAQ. V was trimmed by 2 bases and J by 8 bases, leaving 24 bases between them. The CDR3 region has the DNA TGTGCCAGCAGCTTACCCAATCGCGACAGAACCAATGGGGGCTACACCTTC. This gives the protein CASSLPNRDRTNGGYTF.

The V and J genes are TRBV28 and TRBJ2-4; TRBD2 matches at 7 bases. V lost 6 bases, J lost 3 bases, and 5 bases stayed unmatched. The CDR3 runs 14 residues. Germline-derived CDR1 and CDR2 are MDHEN and SYDVKM. CDR3 amino acids: CASSPPGGKNIQYF. The DNA of the CDR3 is TGTGCCAGCAGCCCGCCGGGGGGCAAAAACATTCAGTACTTC.

CDR3 protein: CASSGTSGINEQFF. The CDR3 nucleotides are TGCGCCAGCAGTGGGACTAGCGGGATCAATGAGCAGTTCTTC. The chain is built from TRBV4-1 and TRBJ2-1, with 13 bases matching TRBD2. Germline V gene lookup returns CDR1 MGHRA and CDR2 YSYEKL. This CDR3 comprises 14 residues. After removal of 6 bases from V and 6 bases from J, the junction contained 2 bases not matched to a gene.

Written as DNA, the CDR3 is TGTGCCACCAGCCCCGACAGGGGGCTTGTTACAGCTTTCTTT. Its translation is CATSPDRGLVTAFF. This chain links TRBV15 with TRBJ1-1; the match to TRBD1 covers 10 bases. Germline CDR1 and CDR2: LNHNV and YYDKDF (reference sequence). With V trimmed by 5 bases and J by 10 bases, 10 bases remained unmatched. The CDR3 runs to 14 residues.

This clone occurred a few times. The chain combines TRBV5-6 with TRBJ2-2, with D perhaps TRBD1 (5 bases). The CDR3 spans 14 residues. Germline CDR1 SGHDT, CDR2 YYEEEE. Trimming left V 2 bases short and J 5 bases short, with 10 bases between. CDR3 residues: CASSLRGWTGELFF. In DNA, the CDR3 is TGTGCCAGCAGCTTAAGGGGATGGACCGGGGAGCTGTTTTTT.

The V call is TRBV15, the J call TRBJ1-4; the D gene is possibly TRBD1 (6 bases). Trimming pared 0 bases from V and 5 bases from J, leaving 13 bases between. Germline V gene data show CDR1 as LNHNV and CDR2 as YYDKDF (reference sequence). The CDR3 loop spans 16 amino acids. Written as DNA, the CDR3 is TGTGCCACCAGCAGAGATCGGGGGGCGGTCAATGAAAAACTGTTTTTT. This translates into CATSRDRGAVNEKLFF.

The rearrangement joins TRBV10-3 to TRBJ1-3, with D possibly being TRBD1 (5 bases). Germline V gene data show CDR1 as ENHRY and CDR2 as SYGVKD. Deletions cut 10 bases from V and 4 bases from J, with 11 bases between. This CDR3 is 12 amino acids long. The CDR3 loop reads CATKTEGNTIYF. The CDR3 DNA reads as TGTGCCACCAAGACAGAAGGAAACACCATATATTTT.

CDR3 bases: TGTGCCAGCAGCCCAAGCGGGATGTCATACAATGAGCAGTTCTTC. Residues: CASSPSGMSYNEQFF. V gene TRBV7-9 combines with J gene TRBJ2-1; 7 bases fit TRBD2. The V gene end was trimmed by 5 bases and the J gene end by 4 bases; junction bases not matched to a gene: 8. The CDR3 is made up of 15 amino acids. The germline gives CDR1 SEHNR, CDR2 FQNEAQ (reference sequence).

The sample holds one count of this clone. The genes are TRBV5-6 and TRBJ1-5, with a weak D call TRBD1 (5 bases). The CDR3 runs to 14 residues. Germline V CDR1 and CDR2: SGHDT, YYEEEE. Trimming left V 0 bases short and J 3 bases short, with 7 bases between. CDR3 nucleotides: TGTGCCAGCAGCTTGGGACAGAACAATCAGCCCCAGCATTTT. Translation: CASSLGQNNQPQHF.

The V call is TRBV4-2, the J call TRBJ1-2, with D unclear. Germline values: CDR1 LGHNA, CDR2 YNFKEQ. The V gene lost 5 bases and the J gene lost 2 bases, with 12 bases spanning the gap. The CDR3 is made up of 14 amino acids. In nucleotides, the CDR3 is TGTGCCAGCAGCTTAACTGACACCAACTATGGCTACACCTTC. Amino acids: CASSLTDTNYGYTF.

The chain has TRBV7-6 and TRBJ1-6; no reliable D call. V lost 5 bases and J 10 bases, leaving 15 bases between the germline ends. The germline V gene encodes CDR1 SGHVS and CDR2 FNYEAQ. The CDR3 loop spans 14 amino acids. The DNA for the CDR3 is TGTGCCAGCAGCGTTGGAGTCCCAAGGTCACCCCTCCACTTT. Amino acids: CASSVGVPRSPLHF.

This clone was found once. The chain is built from TRBV9 and TRBJ2-3, with 12 bases aligning to TRBD2. CDR1 and CDR2 (germline): SGDLS, YYNGEE. Trimming removed 0 bases from V and 1 base from J; junction bases left unmatched: 6. This CDR3 region has 18 residues. CDR3 sequence: CASSVASSGGVRTDTQYF. In DNA form, the CDR3 reads TGTGCCAGCAGCGTAGCGTCTAGCGGGGGGGTCCGCACAGATACGCAGTATTTT.

This clone was counted a few times. The rearrangement uses TRBV7-8 and TRBJ1-1; 11 bases are a match to TRBD1. This CDR3 comprises 19 residues. V trimming: 1 base; J trimming: 1 base; junction bases outside the gene matches: 11. Per germline, CDR1 SGHVS and CDR2 FQNEAQ. CDR3 nucleotide sequence: TGTGCCAGCAGCTTAGAGAGGACAGGGGGCCGTCGGGGGAACACTGAAGCTTTCTTT. Protein product: CASSLERTGGRRGNTEAFF.

This clone is termed medium-sized. The chain couples TRBV19 to TRBJ1-2; TRBD1 matches at 12 bases. The germline CDR1 and CDR2 sequences are LNHDA and SQIVND (reference sequence). J was trimmed by 0 bases and V by 5 bases; bases with no gene match: 4. The CDR3 is 16 amino acids. The CDR3 region is CASSPGQGATNYGYTF. DNA of the CDR3: TGTGCCAGTAGTCCGGGACAGGGGGCAACTAACTATGGCTACACCTTC. Full variable domain (missing parts from reference TRBV19 and TRBJ1-2): DGGITQSPKYLFRKEGQNVTLSCEQNLNHDAMYWYRQDPGQGLRLIYYSQIVNDFQKGDIAEGYSVSREKKESFPLTVTSAQKNPTAFYLCASSPGQGATNYGYTFGSGTRLTVV.

This sequence joins TRBV7-3 and TRBJ2-7; D is uncertain. Germline-derived CDR1 and CDR2 are SGHTA and FQGTGA. This CDR3 spans 15 amino acids. Trimming cost V 0 bases and J 3 bases, with 12 bases left between them. CDR3 protein: CASSLTYSQIYEQYF. The CDR3 DNA reads TGTGCCAGCAGCTTAACATACTCCCAAATCTACGAGCAGTACTTC.

This clone was observed a few times. This chain uses TRBV18 with TRBJ1-6; 7 bases are a match to TRBD1. CDR1 KGHSH and CDR2 LQKENI come from the germline V gene. CDR3 length: 17 amino acids. J gave up 9 bases and V 6 bases, and 17 bases lay outside the gene matches. This CDR3 reads CASSPQALTGSGSPLHF. Written as DNA, the CDR3 is TGTGCCAGCTCCCCCCAAGCCTTGACAGGGAGTGGTTCACCCCTCCACTTT.

This clone turned up a few times. The chain is built from TRBV5-1 and TRBJ2-1, with TRBD1 as a possible D gene (6 bases). The CDR3 is 18 residues long. CDR1 and CDR2 from the germline V gene are SGHRS and YFSETQ. V was pared by 0 bases and J by 0 bases, with 16 bases between. CDR3 nucleotides: TGCGCCAGCAGCTTGGAAGGGCAGGGGATGAGCTCCTACAATGAGCAGTTCTTC. Translated: CASSLEGQGMSSYNEQFF.

The chain uses TRBV2 and TRBJ1-5; D remains ambiguous. The V gene lost 8 bases and the J gene lost 1 base, with 9 bases spanning the gap. The CDR3 is 13 residues long. Germline CDR1 and CDR2: SNHLY and FYNNEI. DNA of the CDR3: TGTGCCAGCGAGGTCGAGAGCAATCAGCCCCAGCATTTT. Translation gives CASEVESNQPQHF.

Only one count was recorded for this clone. The rearrangement uses TRBV4-3 and TRBJ1-2, with D possibly TRBD1 on 6 matching bases. Per germline, CDR1 LGHNA and CDR2 YSLEER. Trimming stripped 0 bases from V and 4 bases from J, with 9 bases between. The CDR3 extends over 14 amino acids. The CDR3 DNA reads TGCGCCAGCAGCCAAGACAGGGGCGGCTATGGCTACACCTTC. This sequence encodes CASSQDRGGYGYTF.